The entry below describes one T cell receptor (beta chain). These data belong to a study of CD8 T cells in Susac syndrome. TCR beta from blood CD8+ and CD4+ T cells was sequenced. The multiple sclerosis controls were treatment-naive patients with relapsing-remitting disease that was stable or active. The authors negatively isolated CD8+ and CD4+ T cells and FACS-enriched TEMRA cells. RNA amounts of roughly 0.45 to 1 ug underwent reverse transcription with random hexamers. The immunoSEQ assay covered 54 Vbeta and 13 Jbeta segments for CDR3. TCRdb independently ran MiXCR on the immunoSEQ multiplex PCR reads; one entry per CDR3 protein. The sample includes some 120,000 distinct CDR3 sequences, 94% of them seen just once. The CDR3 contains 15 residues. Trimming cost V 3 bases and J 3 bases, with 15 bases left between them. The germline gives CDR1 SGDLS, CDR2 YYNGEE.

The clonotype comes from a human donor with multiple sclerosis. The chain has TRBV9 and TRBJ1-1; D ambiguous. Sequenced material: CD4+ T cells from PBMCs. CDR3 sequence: CASSAGPGRDTEAFF. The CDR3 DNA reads TGTGCCAGCAGCGCTGGACCCGGGCGGGACACTGAAGCTTTCTTT.